These 4 T cell receptor beta chains were sequenced from one sample in a study of molecular identifiers for immune sequencing clone quantification. One entry per CDR3 protein, called by TCRdb with MiXCR from the PCR reads. The table includes 90,000 to 120,000 distinct CDR3 sequences, around 33% detected once. Sequencing was done on a sample of naive CD8+ T cells from blood, with Jurkat cell RNA spiked in. This sample's subset: FACS-sorted CD8+CD4-CCR7+CD45RA+ naive T cells. These TCRs come from a human donor in good health. Some libraries in this study had Jurkat cell RNA spiked in.

This clonotype was counted between two and nine times. One junction end disagrees with the germline gene, perhaps due to a read error. The CDR3 nucleotides are TGTGCCAGCAGTTTAGGGACTACCTACGAGCAGAACTTC. It encodes CASSLGTTYEQNF. This chain links TRBV27 with TRBJ2-7, with TRBD2 matching over 7 bases. This CDR3 region has 13 residues. Germline V lookup: CDR1 MNHEY, CDR2 SMNVEV (reference sequence).

This clonotype occurred many times. The chain employs TRBV9 and TRBJ2-1; 8 bases fit TRBD1. The CDR3 sequence is 16 residues long. J gave up 1 base and V 3 bases, and 6 bases lay outside the gene matches. Germline V gene sequence: CDR1 SGDLS, CDR2 YYNGEE. The CDR3 loop reads CASSAGGKVSYNEQFF. The CDR3 nucleotides are TGTGCCAGCAGCGCAGGGGGCAAAGTTTCCTACAATGAGCAGTTCTTC.

This clonotype was seen more than once but under ten times. CDR3 amino acids: CASSFRGAGYNEQFF. The CDR3 DNA is TGTGCCAGCAGTTTCCGAGGGGCCGGCTACAATGAGCAGTTCTTC. The chain recombines TRBV28 with TRBJ2-1; D possibly matches TRBD1 or TRBD2 (5 bases each). This CDR3 contains 15 residues. Per the germline V gene, CDR1 is MDHEN and CDR2 is SYDVKM. Trimming stripped 3 bases from V and 3 bases from J, with 12 bases between.

This clonotype was seen a handful of times. The genes are TRBV20-1 and TRBJ2-1, with no clear D. This CDR3 is 11 amino acids long. Germline CDR1 is DFQATT and CDR2 is SNEGSKA (reference sequence). V dropped 0 bases and J dropped 7 bases, with 4 bases sitting between them. CDR3 nucleotides: TGCAGTGCTAGAGATCAGAATGAGCAGTTCTTC. This encodes CSARDQNEQFF.